This T cell receptor beta chain was obtained from a study of T-cell memory formation after mild COVID-19. There are 14 residues in the CDR3. The germline gives CDR1 LGHDT, CDR2 YNNKEL (reference sequence). V lost 4 bases to trimming and J lost 7 bases, with 14 bases between them. TCRdb processed the 5' RACE reads anew with MiXCR; each CDR3 protein has one entry. The table shows 270,000 or so distinct CDR3 sequences, with roughly 18% occurring only once. This TCR came from a man younger than 35 who had mild COVID-19 (a few samples of this study predate the infection). Cell type and time point are not known. The sequenced material came from PBMCs or a T cell subset sorted from them (not recorded which). This sequence joins TRBV3-1 and TRBJ2-1; D is perhaps TRBD1 or TRBD2 (5 bases each). The CDR3 DNA reads as TGTGCCAGCAGCCGCGCTCTTGGGGGAAATGAGCAGTTCTTC. Translation gives CASSRALGGNEQFF.